This T cell receptor (beta chain) was sequenced for a study of T cells after yellow fever vaccination. Regarding the study as a whole: A small share of clonotypes appeared in both CD4 and CD8 compartments.

TCRdb used MiXCR to reprocess the 5' RACE reads, holding one entry per CDR3 protein. The sample comprises under 700,000 distinct CDR3 sequences, roughly 17% of which are singletons, and 15% to 20% rests with the top ten. The table lists this clonotype with many counts. Its matching antigen is unknown. The clonotype originates from a man aged 18 to 30 who received the YFV17D yellow fever vaccine. Sequences were derived from PBMCs, sampled 5 to 6 days after the first yellow fever vaccination.

CDR3 DNA: TGTGCCACCAGCAGAGATCTGGTCGGGGACAATCAGCCCCAGCATTTT. As protein: CATSRDLVGDNQPQHF. The chain combines TRBV15 with TRBJ1-5; D is unclear. The germline V gene has CDR1 LNHNV and CDR2 YYDKDF (reference sequence). Between the trimmed V and J ends, which lost 0 bases and 3 bases, there was a span of 12 bases. The CDR3 loop spans 16 amino acids.